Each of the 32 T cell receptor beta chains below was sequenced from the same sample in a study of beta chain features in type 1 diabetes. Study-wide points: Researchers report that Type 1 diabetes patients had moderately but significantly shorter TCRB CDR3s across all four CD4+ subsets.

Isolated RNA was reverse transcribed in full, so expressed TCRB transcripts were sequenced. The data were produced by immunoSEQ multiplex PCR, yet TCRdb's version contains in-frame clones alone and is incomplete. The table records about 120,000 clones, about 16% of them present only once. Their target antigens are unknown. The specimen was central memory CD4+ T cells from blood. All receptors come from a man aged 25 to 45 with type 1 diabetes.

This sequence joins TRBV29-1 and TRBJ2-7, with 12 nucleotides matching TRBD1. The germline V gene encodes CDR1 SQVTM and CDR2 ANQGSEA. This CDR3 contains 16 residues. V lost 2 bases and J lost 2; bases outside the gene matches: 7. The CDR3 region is CSVETGDRGRPYEQYF. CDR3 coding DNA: TGCAGCGTTGAAACGGGGGACAGGGGGCGCCCCTACGAGCAGTACTTC.

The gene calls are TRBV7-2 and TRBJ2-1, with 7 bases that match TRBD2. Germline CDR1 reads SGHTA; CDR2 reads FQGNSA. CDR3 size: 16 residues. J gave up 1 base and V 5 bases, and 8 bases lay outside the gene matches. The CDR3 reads CASSEYNGGSYNEQFF. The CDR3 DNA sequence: TGTGCCAGCAGCGAATACAACGGGGGGTCCTACAATGAGCAGTTCTTC.

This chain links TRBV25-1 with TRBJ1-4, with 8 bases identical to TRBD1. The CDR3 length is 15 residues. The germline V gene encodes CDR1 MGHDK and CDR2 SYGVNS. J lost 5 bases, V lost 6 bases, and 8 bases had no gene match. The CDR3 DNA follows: TGTGCCAGCAGGCCTGGACAGGGAGGGAATGAAAAACTGTTTTTT. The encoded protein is CASRPGQGGNEKLFF.

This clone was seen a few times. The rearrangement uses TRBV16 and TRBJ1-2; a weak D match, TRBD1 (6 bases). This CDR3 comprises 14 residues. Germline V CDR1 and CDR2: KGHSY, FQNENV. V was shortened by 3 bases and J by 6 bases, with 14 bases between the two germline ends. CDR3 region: CASSQYRVVDGYTF. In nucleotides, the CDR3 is TGTGCCAGCAGCCAGTACAGGGTAGTCGATGGCTACACCTTC.

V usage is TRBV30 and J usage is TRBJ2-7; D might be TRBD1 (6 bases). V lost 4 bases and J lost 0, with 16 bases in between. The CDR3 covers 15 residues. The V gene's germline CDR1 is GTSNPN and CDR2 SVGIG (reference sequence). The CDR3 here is CAWTKSDRYSYEQYF. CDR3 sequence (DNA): TGTGCCTGGACCAAATCGGACAGATACTCCTACGAGCAGTACTTC. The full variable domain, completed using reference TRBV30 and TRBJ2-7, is SQTIHQWPATLVQPVGSPLSLECTVEGTSNPNLYWYRQAAGRGLQLLFYSVGIGQISSEVPQNLSASRPQDRQFILSSKKLLLSDSGFYLCAWTKSDRYSYEQYFGPGTRLTVT.

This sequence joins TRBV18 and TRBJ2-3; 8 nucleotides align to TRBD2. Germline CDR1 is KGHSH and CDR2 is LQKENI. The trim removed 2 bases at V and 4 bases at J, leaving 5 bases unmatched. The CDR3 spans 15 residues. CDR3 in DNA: TGTGCCAGCTCACCAACAATAGCGGGGCCAGATACGCAGTATTTT. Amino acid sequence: CASSPTIAGPDTQYF. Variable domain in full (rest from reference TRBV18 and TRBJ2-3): NAGVMQNPRHLVRRRGQEARLRCSPMKGHSHVYWYRQLPEEGLKFMVYLQKENIIDESGMPKERFSAEFPKEGPSILRIQQVVRGDSAAYFCASSPTIAGPDTQYFGPGTRLTVL.

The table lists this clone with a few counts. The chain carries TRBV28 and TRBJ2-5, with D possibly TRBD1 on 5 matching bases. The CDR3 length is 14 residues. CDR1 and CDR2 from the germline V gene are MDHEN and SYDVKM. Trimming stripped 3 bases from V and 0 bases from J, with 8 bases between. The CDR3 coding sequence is TGTGCCAGCAGTTTGGGGCGCGACCAAGAGACCCAGTACTTC. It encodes CASSLGRDQETQYF.

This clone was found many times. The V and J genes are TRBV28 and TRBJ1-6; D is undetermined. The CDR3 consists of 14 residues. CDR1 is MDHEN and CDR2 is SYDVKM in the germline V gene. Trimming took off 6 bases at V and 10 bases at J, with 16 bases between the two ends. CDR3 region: CASSLIGNGSPLHF. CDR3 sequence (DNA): TGTGCCAGCAGCCTTATTGGCAACGGCTCACCCCTCCACTTT.

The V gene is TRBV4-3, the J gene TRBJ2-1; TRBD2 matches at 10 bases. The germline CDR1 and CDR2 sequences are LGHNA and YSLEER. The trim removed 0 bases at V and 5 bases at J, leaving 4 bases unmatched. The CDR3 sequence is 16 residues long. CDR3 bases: TGCGCCAGCAGCCAAGACACTAGCGGGATAGACAATGAGCAGTTCTTC. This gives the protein CASSQDTSGIDNEQFF.

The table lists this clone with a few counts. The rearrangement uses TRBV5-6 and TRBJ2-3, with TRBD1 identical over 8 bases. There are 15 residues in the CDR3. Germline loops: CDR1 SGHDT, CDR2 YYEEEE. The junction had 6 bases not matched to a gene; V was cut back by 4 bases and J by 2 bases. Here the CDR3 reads CASSPGTGPTDTQYF. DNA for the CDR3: TGTGCCAGCAGCCCCGGGACAGGCCCCACAGATACGCAGTATTTT.

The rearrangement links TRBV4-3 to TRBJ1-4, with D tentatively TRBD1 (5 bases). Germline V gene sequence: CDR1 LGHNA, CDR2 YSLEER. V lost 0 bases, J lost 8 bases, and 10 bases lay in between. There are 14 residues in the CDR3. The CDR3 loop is CASSQEDNLEKLFF. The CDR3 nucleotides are TGCGCCAGCAGCCAAGAGGACAACTTAGAAAAACTGTTTTTT.

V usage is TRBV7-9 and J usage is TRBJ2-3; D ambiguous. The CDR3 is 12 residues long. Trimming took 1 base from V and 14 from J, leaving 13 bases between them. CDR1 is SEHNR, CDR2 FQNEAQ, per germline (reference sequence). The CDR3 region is CASSLDRFGLYF. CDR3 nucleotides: TGTGCCAGCAGCTTAGACAGATTTGGGTTGTATTTT.

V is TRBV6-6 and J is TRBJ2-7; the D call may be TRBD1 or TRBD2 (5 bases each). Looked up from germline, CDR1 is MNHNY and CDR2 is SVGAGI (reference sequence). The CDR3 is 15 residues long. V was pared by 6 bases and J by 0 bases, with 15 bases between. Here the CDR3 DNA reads TGTGCCAGCAGGCGATCCAGGGAGAGCTCCTACGAGCAGTACTTC. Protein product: CASRRSRESSYEQYF.

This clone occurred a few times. The CDR3 is CASSQEKDANEKLFF. The CDR3 coding sequence is TGCGCCAGCAGCCAAGAGAAGGATGCTAATGAAAAACTGTTTTTT. This rearrangement joins TRBV4-3 to TRBJ1-4; D remains ambiguous. Germline CDR1 is LGHNA and CDR2 is YSLEER. Trimming removed 0 bases from V and 3 bases from J, with 8 bases in between. This CDR3 is built from 15 residues.

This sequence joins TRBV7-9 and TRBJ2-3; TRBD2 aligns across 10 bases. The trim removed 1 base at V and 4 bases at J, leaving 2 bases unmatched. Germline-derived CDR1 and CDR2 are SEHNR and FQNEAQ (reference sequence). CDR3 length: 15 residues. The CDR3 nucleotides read TGTGCCAGCAGCTTAGGTAGCGGGGGGCCAGATACGCAGTATTTT. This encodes CASSLGSGGPDTQYF.

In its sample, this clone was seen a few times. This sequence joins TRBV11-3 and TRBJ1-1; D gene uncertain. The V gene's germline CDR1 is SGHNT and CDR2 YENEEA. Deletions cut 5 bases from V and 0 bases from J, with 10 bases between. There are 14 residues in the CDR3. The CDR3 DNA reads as TGTGCCAGCAGCCCTACCGGGATGAACACTGAAGCTTTCTTT. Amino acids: CASSPTGMNTEAFF.

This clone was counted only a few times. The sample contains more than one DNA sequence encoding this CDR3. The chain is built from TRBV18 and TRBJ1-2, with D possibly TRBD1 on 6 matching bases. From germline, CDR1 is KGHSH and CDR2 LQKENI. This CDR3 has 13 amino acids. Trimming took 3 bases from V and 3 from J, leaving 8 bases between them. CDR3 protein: CASSPPGDYGYTF. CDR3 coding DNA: TGTGCCAGCTCACCTCCAGGGGACTATGGCTACACCTTC.

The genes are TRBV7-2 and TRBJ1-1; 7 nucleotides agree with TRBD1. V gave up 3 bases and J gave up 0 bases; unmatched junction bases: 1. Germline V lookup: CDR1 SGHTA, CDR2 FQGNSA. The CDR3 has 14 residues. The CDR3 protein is CASSLTGMNTEAFF. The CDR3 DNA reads TGTGCCAGCAGCTTGACAGGGATGAACACTGAAGCTTTCTTT.

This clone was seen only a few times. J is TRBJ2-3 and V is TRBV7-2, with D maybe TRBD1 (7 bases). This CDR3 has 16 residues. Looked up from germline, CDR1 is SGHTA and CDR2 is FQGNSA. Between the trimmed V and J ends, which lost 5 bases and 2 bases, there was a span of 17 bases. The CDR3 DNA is TGTGCCAGCAGCCGCGGGGCAGGGGGTTACACAGATACGCAGTATTTT. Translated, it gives CASSRGAGGYTDTQYF.

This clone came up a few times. The CDR3 nucleotides are TGTGCCAGCAGCCAAGAGGAGAGGGGGCAAGGCTACACCTTC. Its translation: CASSQEERGQGYTF. This chain links TRBV4-2 with TRBJ1-2; 7 bases fit TRBD1. The trim removed 0 bases at V and 8 bases at J, leaving 6 bases unmatched. This CDR3 comprises 14 residues. Germline V gene sequence: CDR1 LGHNA, CDR2 YNFKEQ.

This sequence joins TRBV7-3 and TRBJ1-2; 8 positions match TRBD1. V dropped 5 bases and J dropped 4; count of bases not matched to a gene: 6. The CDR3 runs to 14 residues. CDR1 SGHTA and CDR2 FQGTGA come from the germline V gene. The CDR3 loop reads CASSEDRVFYGYTF. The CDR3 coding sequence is TGTGCCAGCAGCGAGGACAGGGTGTTCTATGGCTACACCTTC.

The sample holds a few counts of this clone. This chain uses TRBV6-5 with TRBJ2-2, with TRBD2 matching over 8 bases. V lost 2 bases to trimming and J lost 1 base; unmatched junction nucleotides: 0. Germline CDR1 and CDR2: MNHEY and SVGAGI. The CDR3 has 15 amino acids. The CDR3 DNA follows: TGTGCCAGCAGTTACAGCGGGGGGAACACCGGGGAGCTGTTTTTT. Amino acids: CASSYSGGNTGELFF.

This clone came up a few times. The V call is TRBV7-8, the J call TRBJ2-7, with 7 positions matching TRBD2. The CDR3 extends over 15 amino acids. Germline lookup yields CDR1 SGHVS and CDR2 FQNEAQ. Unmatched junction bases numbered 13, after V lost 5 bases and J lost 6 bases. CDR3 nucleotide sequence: TGTGCCAGCAGCCTCCTCGGTAGCGGGCAGGGCGAGCAGTACTTC. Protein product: CASSLLGSGQGEQYF.

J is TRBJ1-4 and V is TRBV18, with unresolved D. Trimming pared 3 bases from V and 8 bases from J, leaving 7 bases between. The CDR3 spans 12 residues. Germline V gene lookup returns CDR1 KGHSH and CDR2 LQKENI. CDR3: CASSPSWEKLFF. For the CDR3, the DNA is TGTGCCAGCTCACCGTCTTGGGAAAAACTGTTTTTT. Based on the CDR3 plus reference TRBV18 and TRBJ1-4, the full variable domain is NAGVMQNPRHLVRRRGQEARLRCSPMKGHSHVYWYRQLPEEGLKFMVYLQKENIIDESGMPKERFSAEFPKEGPSILRIQQVVRGDSAAYFCASSPSWEKLFFGSGTQLSVL.

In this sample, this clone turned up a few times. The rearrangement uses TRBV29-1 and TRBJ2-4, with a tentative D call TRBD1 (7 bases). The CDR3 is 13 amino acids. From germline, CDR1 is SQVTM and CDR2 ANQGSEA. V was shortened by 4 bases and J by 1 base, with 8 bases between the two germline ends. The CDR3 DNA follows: TGCAGCGTTGCAGGGGGGGCCAAAAACATTCAGTACTTC. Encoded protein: CSVAGGAKNIQYF.

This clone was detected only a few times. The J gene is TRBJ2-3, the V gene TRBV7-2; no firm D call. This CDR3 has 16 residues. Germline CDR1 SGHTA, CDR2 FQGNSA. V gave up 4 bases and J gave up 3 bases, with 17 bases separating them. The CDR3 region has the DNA TGTGCCAGCAGCTCCCGGCAGAGTGCAAATACAGATACGCAGTATTTT. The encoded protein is CASSSRQSANTDTQYF.

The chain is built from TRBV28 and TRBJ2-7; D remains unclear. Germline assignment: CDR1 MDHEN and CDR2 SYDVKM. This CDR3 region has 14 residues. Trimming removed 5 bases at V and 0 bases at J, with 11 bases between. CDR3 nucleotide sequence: TGTGCCAGCAGTAAATCGGCGCCCTCCTACGAGCAGTACTTC. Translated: CASSKSAPSYEQYF.

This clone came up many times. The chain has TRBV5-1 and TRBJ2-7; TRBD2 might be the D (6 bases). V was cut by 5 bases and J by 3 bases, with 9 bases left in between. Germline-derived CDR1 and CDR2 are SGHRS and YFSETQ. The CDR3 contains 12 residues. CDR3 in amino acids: CASSPGLYEQYF. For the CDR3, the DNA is TGCGCCAGCAGTCCGGGACTCTACGAGCAGTACTTC.

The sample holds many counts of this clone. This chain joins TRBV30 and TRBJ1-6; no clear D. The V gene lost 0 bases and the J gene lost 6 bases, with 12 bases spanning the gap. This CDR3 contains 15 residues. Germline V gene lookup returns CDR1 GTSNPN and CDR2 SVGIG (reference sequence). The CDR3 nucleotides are TGTGCCTGGAGTGTACGTTGGGTTTTTAATTCACCCCTCCACTTT. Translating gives CAWSVRWVFNSPLHF.

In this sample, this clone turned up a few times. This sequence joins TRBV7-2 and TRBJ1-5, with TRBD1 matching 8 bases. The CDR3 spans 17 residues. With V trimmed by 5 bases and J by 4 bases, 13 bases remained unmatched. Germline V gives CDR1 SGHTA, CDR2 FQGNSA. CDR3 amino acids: CASSPTSGGASNQPQHF. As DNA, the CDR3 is TGTGCCAGCAGCCCTACCTCAGGGGGCGCGAGTAATCAGCCCCAGCATTTT. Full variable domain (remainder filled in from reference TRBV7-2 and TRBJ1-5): GAGVSQSPSNKVTEKGKDVELRCDPISGHTALYWYRQSLGQGLEFLIYFQGNSAPDKSGLPSDRFSAERTGGSVSTLTIQRTQQEDSAVYLCASSPTSGGASNQPQHFGDGTRLSIL.

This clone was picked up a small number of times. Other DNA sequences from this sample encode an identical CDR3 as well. The CDR3 bases are TGTGCCAGCAGTTTTACAGGGGGAAATTCACCCCTCCACTTT. Residues: CASSFTGGNSPLHF. This sequence joins TRBV28 and TRBJ1-6; 8 positions agree with TRBD1. This CDR3 region has 14 residues. Germline CDR1 reads MDHEN; CDR2 reads SYDVKM. The junction had 2 bases not matched to a gene; V was cut back by 3 bases and J by 7 bases.

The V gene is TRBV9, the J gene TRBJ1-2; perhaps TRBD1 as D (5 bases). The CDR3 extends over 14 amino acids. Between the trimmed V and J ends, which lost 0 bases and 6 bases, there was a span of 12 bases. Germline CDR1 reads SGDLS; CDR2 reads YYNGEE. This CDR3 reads CASSVDGRADGYTF. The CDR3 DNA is TGTGCCAGCAGCGTAGATGGCAGGGCGGATGGCTACACCTTC.